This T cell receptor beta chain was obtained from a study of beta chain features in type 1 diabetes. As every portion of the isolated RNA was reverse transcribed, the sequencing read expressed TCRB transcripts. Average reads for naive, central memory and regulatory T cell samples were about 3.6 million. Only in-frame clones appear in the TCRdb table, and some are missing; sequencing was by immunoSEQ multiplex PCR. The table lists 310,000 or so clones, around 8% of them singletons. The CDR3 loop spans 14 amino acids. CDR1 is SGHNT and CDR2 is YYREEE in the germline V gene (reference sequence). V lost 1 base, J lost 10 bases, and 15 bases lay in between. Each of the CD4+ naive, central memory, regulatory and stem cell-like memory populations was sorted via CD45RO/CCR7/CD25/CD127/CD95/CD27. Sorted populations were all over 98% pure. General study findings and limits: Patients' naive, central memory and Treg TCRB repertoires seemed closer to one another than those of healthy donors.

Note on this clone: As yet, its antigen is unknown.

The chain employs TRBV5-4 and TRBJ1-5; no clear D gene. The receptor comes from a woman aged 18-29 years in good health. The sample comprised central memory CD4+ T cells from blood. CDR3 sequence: CASSLSLFLVPQHF. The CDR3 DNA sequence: TGTGCCAGCAGCTTGTCTTTATTTTTGGTTCCCCAGCATTTT.